The 25 T cell receptor beta chains below were found in one sample sequenced in a study of vaccination effects on CD4 cells after COVID-19. Before sequencing took place, the ViraFEST assay used viral peptide pools to expand antigen-specific CD4+ T cells. Isolation of CD4+ T cells took place after around 10 days of culture. The vaccine recipients had no prior SARS-CoV-2 infection, with negative nucleocapsid antibodies. Clones were read by immunoSEQ multiplex PCR, and TCRdb kept only the in-frame ones, dropping some. The sample has around 63,000 clones; 60% to 80% are singletons. These receptors lack a known antigen. The source was CD4+ T cells from PBMCs cultured with HCoV-OC43 spike peptides, collected before COVID-19 vaccination. As for subset: HCoV-OC43 spike overlapping peptide pool stimulation. Receptor source: a human donor who received a COVID-19 vaccine.

The chain links TRBV6-5 to TRBJ1-4; TRBD1 matches at 9 bases. J was trimmed by 2 bases and V by 4 bases; bases with no gene match: 2. From germline, CDR1 is MNHEY and CDR2 SVGAGI. This CDR3 comprises 15 residues. CDR3 nucleotide sequence: TGTGCCAGCAGTTTACAGGGGGCGACTAATGAAAAACTGTTTTTT. Translation gives CASSLQGATNEKLFF.

V gene TRBV5-1 combines with J gene TRBJ2-1; 11 bases are a match to TRBD2. With V trimmed by 4 bases and J by 6 bases, 6 bases remained unmatched. Germline lookup yields CDR1 SGHRS and CDR2 YFSETQ. The CDR3 spans 15 residues. The CDR3 bases are TGCGCCAGCAGCCCTCGACTAGCGGGGCCCAATGAGCAGTTCTTC. It translates to CASSPRLAGPNEQFF.

This clone was found once. The chain has TRBV6-5 and TRBJ2-7, with unresolved D. The V and J ends lost 6 bases and 3 bases respectively, with 9 bases between them. The CDR3 has 12 amino acids. Germline V lookup: CDR1 MNHEY, CDR2 SVGAGI. As DNA, the CDR3 is TGTGCCAGCAGGAAGGGCGACTACGAGCAGTACGTC. Protein: CASRKGDYEQYV.

The V call is TRBV30, the J call TRBJ1-2, with D unclear. Trimming stripped 2 bases from V and 2 bases from J, with 3 bases between. CDR1 GTSNPN and CDR2 SVGIG come from the germline V gene (reference sequence). The CDR3 runs to 11 residues. CDR3 sequence: CAWSLNYGYTF. CDR3 sequence (DNA): TGTGCCTGGAGTCTCAACTATGGCTACACCTTC.

The chain joins TRBV5-1 to TRBJ1-6; D remains ambiguous. Germline values: CDR1 SGHRS, CDR2 YFSETQ. The CDR3 runs to 14 residues. The V gene lost 4 bases and the J gene lost 4 bases, with 9 bases spanning the gap. The CDR3 nucleotides are TGCGCCAGCAGCGCAGAGGCTTATAATTCACCCCTCCACTTT. Amino acid sequence: CASSAEAYNSPLHF.

Details on this clone: Because the CDR3 is missing its conserved closing phenylalanine or tryptophan, this is likely a read error. It is unclear where the CDR3 begins or ends on the DNA, so no DNA is shown, and the CDR3 is as TCRdb lists it. J is TRBJ1-4 and V is TRBV2. Ends included, the CDR3 has 15 residues. Per the germline V gene, CDR1 is SNHLY and CDR2 is FYNNEI. The CDR3 sequence: CASSGFFGLSDPFFS.

The V call is TRBV2, the J call TRBJ2-7; D perhaps matches TRBD1 (6 bases). This CDR3 comprises 12 residues. Per germline, CDR1 SNHLY and CDR2 FYNNEI. The V end was cut by 5 bases, the J end by 7 bases, with 12 bases between. CDR3 DNA sequence: TGTGCCAGCAGTTCTCAGGGGCGGGAGCAGTACGTC. This encodes CASSSQGREQYV.

The chain uses TRBV24-1 and TRBJ2-5; D uncertain. The V end lost 0 bases, the J end lost 0 bases, and 1 base lay between the germline ends. From germline, CDR1 is KGHDR and CDR2 SFDVKD. This CDR3 region has 13 residues. The CDR3 spells CATSDLNQETQYF. CDR3 DNA sequence: TGTGCCACCAGTGATTTGAACCAAGAGACCCAGTACTTC.

The chain recombines TRBV4-1 with TRBJ1-1; no reliable D call. The CDR3 consists of 17 residues. Per the germline V gene, CDR1 is MGHRA and CDR2 is YSYEKL. Trimming took off 3 bases at V and 0 bases at J, with 17 bases between the two ends. CDR3 sequence: CASSQSIMGLVNTEAFF. The CDR3 coding sequence is TGCGCCAGCAGCCAGAGTATAATGGGTTTGGTGAACACTGAAGCTTTCTTT.

The chain combines TRBV7-9 with TRBJ1-5; 10 bases agree with TRBD1. Germline trimming cut 5 bases from V and 4 bases from J; bases unmatched to any gene: 5. This CDR3 region has 15 residues. Germline V gene sequence: CDR1 SEHNR, CDR2 FQNEAQ (reference sequence). CDR3 loop: CASSQGQGMNQPQHF. The CDR3 DNA reads TGTGCCAGCAGCCAGGGACAGGGGATGAATCAGCCCCAGCATTTT.

The gene calls are TRBV4-3 and TRBJ1-3; D gene ambiguous. CDR3 length: 16 residues. Germline values: CDR1 LGHNA, CDR2 YSLEER. The V and J ends lost 5 bases and 0 bases respectively, with 14 bases between them. CDR3 coding DNA: TGCGCCAGCAGCTTAGACGGACCAACCTCTGGAAACACCATATATTTT. Its translation: CASSLDGPTSGNTIYF.

The rearrangement joins TRBV6-1 to TRBJ2-4; 9 nucleotides match TRBD1. V shed 0 bases, J shed 4 bases, and the junction held 1 base outside the gene matches. CDR3 length: 15 amino acids. Germline assignment: CDR1 MNHNS and CDR2 SASEGT. The CDR3 sequence is CASSEAGTGKNIQYF. The CDR3 DNA follows: TGTGCCAGCAGTGAAGCCGGGACAGGGAAAAACATTCAGTACTTC.

The J gene is TRBJ2-5, the V gene TRBV5-8; the match to TRBD1 covers 8 bases. The V segment lost 7 bases and the J segment 2 bases; nucleotides outside the gene matches: 16. CDR3 length equals 17 residues. The germline V gene encodes CDR1 SGHTS and CDR2 YDEGEE. As DNA, the CDR3 is TGTGCCAGCCCCCAGGGGGCTTTCATAGAGCAACAAGAGACCCAGTACTTC. It translates to CASPQGAFIEQQETQYF.

V gene TRBV5-4 combines with J gene TRBJ1-2; 7 bases agree with TRBD1. J lost 1 base, V lost 4 bases, and 1 base had no gene match. Germline CDR1 SGHNT, CDR2 YYREEE (reference sequence). This CDR3 region has 13 residues. The CDR3: CASSRDSNYGYTF. CDR3 nucleotides: TGTGCCAGCAGCCGGGACAGTAACTATGGCTACACCTTC.

The gene calls are TRBV2 and TRBJ2-3, with D possibly being TRBD1 (6 bases). With 6 bases removed from V and 2 bases from J, the gap between germline ends came to 12 bases. The length of the CDR3 is 14 residues. CDR1 is SNHLY, CDR2 FYNNEI, per germline. This CDR3 is CASRKGTITDTQYF. CDR3 DNA: TGTGCCAGCAGAAAGGGGACAATCACAGATACGCAGTATTTT.

The chain's CDR3 is CASSVGRGSYVGYTF. The CDR3 DNA reads as TGTGCCAGCAGCGTAGGAAGGGGCTCCTATGTGGGCTACACCTTC. V is TRBV9 and J is TRBJ1-2; the D gene is possibly TRBD1 (5 bases). CDR3 size: 15 residues. The V and J ends lost 0 bases and 8 bases respectively, with 17 bases between them. CDR1 is SGDLS, CDR2 YYNGEE, per germline.

This clone was seen only a few times. The chain recombines TRBV11-2 with TRBJ2-7; no definite D call. CDR1 and CDR2 from the germline V gene are SGHAT and FQNNGV. V dropped 3 bases and J dropped 3 bases, with 6 bases sitting between them. CDR3 length: 12 residues. Here the CDR3 reads CASSFTVYEQYV. DNA for the CDR3: TGTGCCAGCAGCTTCACGGTCTACGAGCAGTACGTC.

The chain employs TRBV5-1 and TRBJ1-1; D gene ambiguous. The V and J ends lost 2 bases and 5 bases respectively, with 10 bases between them. Germline loops: CDR1 SGHRS, CDR2 YFSETQ. This CDR3 region has 13 residues. CDR3 nucleotides: TGCGCCAGCAGCTTTAAGGGAGATACTGAAGCTTTCTTT. This encodes CASSFKGDTEAFF.

This clone was recorded a few times. The chain links TRBV4-1 to TRBJ1-5; no clear D gene. This CDR3 has 15 residues. V lost 0 bases and J lost 3, with 9 bases in between. Germline V gene lookup returns CDR1 MGHRA and CDR2 YSYEKL. CDR3 in DNA: TGCGCCAGCAGCCAAGATAATTTTCCCAATCAGCCCCAGCATTTT. Amino acid sequence: CASSQDNFPNQPQHF.

In its sample, this clone was seen once. Here the CDR3 reads CASSPPAGGYGNTIYF. The CDR3 DNA reads as TGTGCCAGCTCACCACCGGCAGGGGGATATGGAAACACCATATATTTT. The chain employs TRBV18 and TRBJ1-3; 7 positions match TRBD1. The CDR3 totals 16 residues. After removal of 0 bases from V and 3 bases from J, the junction contained 5 bases not matched to a gene. The germline V gene encodes CDR1 KGHSH and CDR2 LQKENI.

CDR3 coding DNA: TGTGCCAGCAGCGGGGGGGTTGATCAGCCCCAGCATTTT. Encoded protein: CASSGGVDQPQHF. The V call is TRBV7-9, the J call TRBJ1-5, with a possible D match to TRBD1 (5 bases). Germline assignment: CDR1 SEHNR and CDR2 FQNEAQ (reference sequence). The CDR3 spans 13 residues. The ends were cut back, 5 bases at V and 5 bases at J, with 10 bases in the middle. The full variable domain, with the rest looked up from reference TRBV7-9 and TRBJ1-5, is DTGVSQNPRHKITKRGQNVTFRCDPISEHNRLYWYRQTLGQGPEFLTYFQNEAQLEKSRLLSDRFSAERPKGSFSTLEIQRTEQGDSAMYLCASSGGVDQPQHFGDGTRLSIL.

This chain uses TRBV19 with TRBJ2-1; 13 positions match TRBD2. Germline CDR1 LNHDA, CDR2 SQIVND (reference sequence). This CDR3 has 18 residues. V gave up 4 bases and J gave up 2 bases; unmatched junction bases: 8. The CDR3 spells CASSTRLAGGPAYNEQFF. The CDR3 DNA is TGTGCCAGTAGTACCAGACTAGCGGGGGGCCCAGCCTACAATGAGCAGTTCTTC.

V and J are TRBV5-1 and TRBJ2-1; 8 bases are shared with TRBD2. The CDR3 totals 16 residues. CDR1 and CDR2 from the germline V gene are SGHRS and YFSETQ. After removal of 0 bases from V and 7 bases from J, the junction contained 9 bases not matched to a gene. CDR3 sequence (DNA): TGCGCCAGCAGCTTGGGGCGGGGGGCCCCATCAAATGAGCAGTTCTTC. Its translation: CASSLGRGAPSNEQFF.

CDR3 coding DNA: TGCAGCGTTGAAGATCGCCCGACAGATACGCAGTATTTT. This gives the protein CSVEDRPTDTQYF. The chain recombines TRBV29-1 with TRBJ2-3; no firm D call. This CDR3 contains 13 residues. V gave up 0 bases and J gave up 3 bases, with 7 bases separating them. Per the germline V gene, CDR1 is SQVTM and CDR2 is ANQGSEA.

The chain has TRBV3-1 (or the pseudogene TRBV3-2) and TRBJ2-5; TRBD1 aligns across 11 bases. With 3 bases clipped from V and 5 bases from J, the junction kept 5 bases outside the gene matches. Germline V CDR1 and CDR2: LGHDT, YNNKEL (reference sequence). This CDR3 has 15 amino acids. DNA of the CDR3: TGTGCCAGCAGCCACACGGACAGGGGGCTCGAGACCCAGTACTTC. Protein product: CASSHTDRGLETQYF.